What follows are 26 T cell receptor beta chains derived from one specimen sequenced in a study of T cells after somatic rescue of genetic block. Libraries were prepared by immunoSEQ multiplex PCR; TCRdb keeps only in-frame clonotypes and omits some of them. The data contain some 15,000 clones, around 70% of them singletons. The sequenced sample was peripheral blood mononuclear cells (PBMCs). The receptors shown here come from a boy younger than 18.

This clone came up a few times. The CDR3 region is CASSYAGQGAGQPQHF. The CDR3 bases are TGTGCCAGCAGTTACGCGGGACAGGGGGCTGGTCAGCCCCAGCATTTT. This chain joins TRBV6-6 and TRBJ1-5; 12 bases map to TRBD1. Looked up from germline, CDR1 is MNHNY and CDR2 is SVGAGI (reference sequence). V lost 2 bases and J lost 6; bases outside the gene matches: 5. The length of the CDR3 is 16 residues.

This clone was seen a handful of times. This chain links TRBV6-1 with TRBJ2-4; D possibly corresponds to TRBD2 (7 bases). The CDR3 consists of 17 residues. Trimming pared 2 bases from V and 3 bases from J, leaving 17 bases between. Germline CDR1 is MNHNS and CDR2 is SASEGT. As DNA, the CDR3 is TGTGCCAGCAGTGAATGGGGGGGCGGTAGCGGCAAAAACATTCAGTACTTC. The encoded protein is CASSEWGGGSGKNIQYF.

The DNA for the CDR3 is TGTGCCAGCAGCCCCAGGGTGTTACACGAGCAGTACTTC. Protein product: CASSPRVLHEQYF. The J gene is TRBJ2-7, the V gene TRBV13; D is possibly TRBD1 (5 bases). Germline V gene sequence: CDR1 PRHDT, CDR2 FYEKMQ (reference sequence). The CDR3 spans 13 residues. The V end lost 5 bases, the J end lost 5 bases, and 13 bases lay between the germline ends.

V usage is TRBV29-1 and J usage is TRBJ1-2; D uncertain. The V gene's germline CDR1 is SQVTM and CDR2 ANQGSEA. V was trimmed by 4 bases and J by 8 bases, leaving 20 bases between them. The CDR3 runs to 14 residues. CDR3 nucleotides: TGCAGCGTTGTTACCTCGACCCTCACGGGGGGCTACACCTTC. Translating gives CSVVTSTLTGGYTF.

The chain has TRBV30 and TRBJ1-4; D unresolved. V lost 0 bases, J lost 4 bases, and 12 bases lay in between. Germline V gene sequence: CDR1 GTSNPN, CDR2 SVGIG (reference sequence). The CDR3 runs to 15 residues. CDR3 bases: TGTGCCTGGAGTGTACGTGCGGATTATAATGAAAAACTGTTTTTT. Amino acid sequence: CAWSVRADYNEKLFF.

The chain recombines TRBV6-1 with TRBJ2-6, with D perhaps being TRBD1 or TRBD2 (5 bases each). There are 16 residues in the CDR3. Trimming removed 3 bases from V and 0 bases from J, with 9 bases in between. The germline gives CDR1 MNHNS, CDR2 SASEGT. Here the CDR3 reads CASSDGDGSGANVLTF. CDR3 in DNA: TGTGCCAGCAGTGATGGGGACGGCTCTGGGGCCAACGTCCTGACTTTC.

The chain links TRBV18 to TRBJ1-2; a possible D gene is TRBD1 (6 bases). The CDR3 consists of 13 residues. Germline lookup yields CDR1 KGHSH and CDR2 LQKENI. The V end lost 1 base, the J end lost 3 bases, and 6 bases lay between the germline ends. CDR3 loop: CASSPQGDYGYTF. The DNA of the CDR3 is TGTGCCAGCTCACCACAGGGGGACTATGGCTACACCTTC.

This clone came up once. The chain combines TRBV7-9 with TRBJ1-4; no reliable D call. Germline CDR1 is SEHNR and CDR2 is FQNEAQ (reference sequence). Trimming removed 1 base from V and 8 bases from J, with 11 bases in between. The CDR3 has 14 amino acids. The CDR3 sequence: CASSLGAGWEKLFF. The CDR3 DNA reads as TGTGCCAGCAGCTTAGGGGCAGGCTGGGAAAAACTGTTTTTT.

For the CDR3, the DNA is TGTGCCAGCAGTTACTCGGACAGGCGGGTAGGCACTGAAGCTTTCTTT. Translation: CASSYSDRRVGTEAFF. The chain joins TRBV6-5 to TRBJ1-1, with 7 nucleotides matching TRBD1. V lost 0 bases, J lost 4 bases, and 8 bases stayed unmatched. The CDR3 totals 16 residues. Germline CDR1 and CDR2: MNHEY and SVGAGI.

This clone was detected only a few times. This chain connects TRBV9 to TRBJ1-2, with D uncertain. Germline CDR1 SGDLS, CDR2 YYNGEE. The V end was cut by 0 bases, the J end by 2 bases, with 2 bases between. The CDR3 has 12 amino acids. CDR3 loop: CASSVGNYGYTF. CDR3 in DNA: TGTGCCAGCAGCGTAGGGAACTATGGCTACACCTTC.

This clone is judged medium-sized (0.01 to 0.1%). This rearrangement joins TRBV30 to TRBJ2-1; 8 bases agree with TRBD2. The germline V gene encodes CDR1 GTSNPN and CDR2 SVGIG (reference sequence). The CDR3 length is 13 residues. J lost 2 bases, V lost 4 bases, and 1 base had no gene match. This CDR3 is CAWTSGPYNEQFF. DNA of the CDR3: TGTGCCTGGACTAGCGGGCCCTACAATGAGCAGTTCTTC. The full variable domain, its missing parts supplied by reference TRBV30 and TRBJ2-1, is SQTIHQWPATLVQPVGSPLSLECTVEGTSNPNLYWYRQAAGRGLQLLFYSVGIGQISSEVPQNLSASRPQDRQFILSSKKLLLSDSGFYLCAWTSGPYNEQFFGPGTRLTVL.

V is TRBV28 and J is TRBJ2-4, with unresolved D. V lost 2 bases to trimming and J lost 0 bases, with 5 bases between them. The CDR3 length is 14 residues. Germline CDR1 reads MDHEN; CDR2 reads SYDVKM. CDR3: CASSLGLAKNIQYF. In DNA form, the CDR3 reads TGTGCCAGCAGTTTAGGGTTAGCCAAAAACATTCAGTACTTC.

The rearrangement joins TRBV6-5 to TRBJ2-7, with 8 nucleotides matching TRBD1. The junction had 9 bases not matched to a gene; V was cut back by 7 bases and J by 4 bases. Looked up from germline, CDR1 is MNHEY and CDR2 is SVGAGI. The CDR3 length is 14 residues. The CDR3 region has the DNA TGTGCCAGCACTAGATACAGGGGGTTATACGAGCAGTACTTC. Amino acid sequence: CASTRYRGLYEQYF.

This chain connects TRBV28 to TRBJ2-5, with D maybe TRBD2 (6 bases). Germline V CDR1 and CDR2: MDHEN, SYDVKM. This CDR3 is built from 14 residues. V gave up 6 bases and J gave up 5 bases, with 16 bases separating them. CDR3 protein: CASREGYTYETQYF. For the CDR3, the DNA is TGTGCCAGCAGGGAGGGTTACACCTATGAGACCCAGTACTTC.

Here the CDR3 DNA reads TGTGCCAGCAGCCTGGACATTTCCAATGAGCAGTTCTTC. As protein: CASSLDISNEQFF. The chain uses TRBV5-4 and TRBJ2-1; D possibly corresponds to TRBD1 (5 bases). CDR1 and CDR2 from the germline V gene are SGHNT and YYREEE (reference sequence). CDR3 length: 13 residues. Trimming removed 4 bases from V and 6 bases from J, with 11 bases in between. Full variable domain (remainder filled in from reference TRBV5-4 and TRBJ2-1): ETGVTQSPTHLIKTRGQQVTLRCSSQSGHNTVSWYQQALGQGPQFIFQYYREEENGRGNFPPRFSGLQFPNYSSELNVNALELDDSALYLCASSLDISNEQFFGPGTRLTVL.

The rearrangement uses TRBV19 and TRBJ2-6, with D possibly being TRBD1 (6 bases). CDR3 length: 15 residues. Trimming took 7 bases from V and 0 from J, leaving 10 bases between them. Looked up from germline, CDR1 is LNHDA and CDR2 is SQIVND (reference sequence). This CDR3 reads CASTRQVSGANVLTF. CDR3 nucleotides: TGTGCCAGTACTAGACAGGTCTCTGGGGCCAACGTCCTGACTTTC. Drawing the rest from reference TRBV19 and TRBJ2-6, the complete variable domain is DGGITQSPKYLFRKEGQNVTLSCEQNLNHDAMYWYRQDPGQGLRLIYYSQIVNDFQKGDIAEGYSVSREKKESFPLTVTSAQKNPTAFYLCASTRQVSGANVLTFGAGSRLTVL.

This clone came up once. The V call is TRBV27, the J call TRBJ1-2; D gene ambiguous. CDR1 is MNHEY and CDR2 is SMNVEV in the germline V gene (reference sequence). V lost 10 bases and J lost 4, with 13 bases in between. The CDR3 runs 12 residues. The CDR3 nucleotides read TGTGCCACCCGTGGAGGGCTCTATGGCTACACCTTC. It specifies CATRGGLYGYTF.

This chain uses TRBV7-3 with TRBJ1-1; D remains ambiguous. The V gene lost 2 bases and the J gene lost 2 bases, with 9 bases spanning the gap. The CDR3 extends over 14 amino acids. The germline gives CDR1 SGHTA, CDR2 FQGTGA. CDR3 loop: CASSLGGLNTEAFF. The CDR3 DNA follows: TGTGCCAGCAGCTTAGGAGGGTTAAACACTGAAGCTTTCTTT.

The CDR3 DNA reads as TGTGCCTGGGGGATCGGGACAGGGTTAGTCGAGCAGTACTTC. This gives the protein CAWGIGTGLVEQYF. J is TRBJ2-7 and V is TRBV30; the match to TRBD1 covers 9 bases. The CDR3 totals 14 residues. Losses at the gene ends were 5 bases for V and 6 bases for J; bases not matched to a gene: 11. Germline values: CDR1 GTSNPN, CDR2 SVGIG (reference sequence).

The chain carries TRBV5-1 and TRBJ2-5, with 12 bases aligning to TRBD2. The J call is in doubt because the DNA end fits TRBJ2-7 better. The CDR3 length is 16 residues. Germline loops: CDR1 SGHRS, CDR2 YFSETQ. CDR3 sequence: CASSNTSGRHLYEQYF. The CDR3 nucleotides are TGCGCCAGCAGCAACACTAGCGGGAGGCACCTCTACGAGCAGTACTTC.

This chain joins TRBV5-1 and TRBJ2-3; 13 nucleotides match TRBD2. The ends lost 5 bases at V and 4 bases at J; junction bases unmatched: 4. The length of the CDR3 is 15 residues. Germline CDR1 reads SGHRS; CDR2 reads YFSETQ. Here the CDR3 DNA reads TGCGCCAGCAGTTTACTAGCGGGAGGGGCAGATACGCAGTATTTT. Encoded protein: CASSLLAGGADTQYF.

The chain couples TRBV10-3 to TRBJ1-3, with D uncertain. In germline, CDR1 is ENHRY, CDR2 SYGVKD. There are 15 residues in the CDR3. V lost 0 bases, J lost 2 bases, and 8 bases lay in between. The CDR3 nucleotides read TGTGCCATCAGTGAGTCTCGGACGGCTGGAAACACCATATATTTT. Translation gives CAISESRTAGNTIYF.

This clone has only a few counts. The J gene is TRBJ1-2, the V gene TRBV5-6, with D possibly being TRBD1 (6 bases). V lost 2 bases, J lost 0 bases, and 14 bases lay in between. The germline CDR1 and CDR2 sequences are SGHDT and YYEEEE. The CDR3 is 16 residues long. The CDR3 region has the DNA TGTGCCAGCAGCTTAATGGGGGCACGGACTAACTATGGCTACACCTTC. Translation: CASSLMGARTNYGYTF.

This chain connects TRBV27 to TRBJ2-7; D is perhaps TRBD1 (6 bases). The CDR3 has 16 amino acids. The germline V and J ends were trimmed by 0 bases and 3 bases, with 15 bases remaining between them. The germline V gene has CDR1 MNHEY and CDR2 SMNVEV (reference sequence). CDR3 sequence reads: CASSLSRQAVYYEQYF. CDR3 nucleotide sequence: TGTGCCAGCAGTTTATCCCGACAGGCAGTATACTACGAGCAGTACTTC.

V gene TRBV6-5 combines with J gene TRBJ2-7; the match to TRBD1 covers 7 bases. The ends lost 6 bases at V and 4 bases at J; junction bases unmatched: 9. The CDR3 sequence is 14 residues long. Germline CDR1 MNHEY, CDR2 SVGAGI. This chain's CDR3 is CASRTGTVPYEQYF. CDR3 DNA: TGTGCCAGCAGGACCGGGACAGTACCTTACGAGCAGTACTTC.

The rearrangement uses TRBV4-2 and TRBJ2-5; TRBD1 is a possible D gene (5 bases). The CDR3 sequence is 16 residues long. The germline gives CDR1 LGHNA, CDR2 YNFKEQ. V dropped 5 bases and J dropped 5 bases, with 21 bases sitting between them. CDR3 nucleotides: TGTGCCAGCAGCTTGGCAGGGTCTGGATCGGTTGAGACCCAGTACTTC. Protein product: CASSLAGSGSVETQYF.